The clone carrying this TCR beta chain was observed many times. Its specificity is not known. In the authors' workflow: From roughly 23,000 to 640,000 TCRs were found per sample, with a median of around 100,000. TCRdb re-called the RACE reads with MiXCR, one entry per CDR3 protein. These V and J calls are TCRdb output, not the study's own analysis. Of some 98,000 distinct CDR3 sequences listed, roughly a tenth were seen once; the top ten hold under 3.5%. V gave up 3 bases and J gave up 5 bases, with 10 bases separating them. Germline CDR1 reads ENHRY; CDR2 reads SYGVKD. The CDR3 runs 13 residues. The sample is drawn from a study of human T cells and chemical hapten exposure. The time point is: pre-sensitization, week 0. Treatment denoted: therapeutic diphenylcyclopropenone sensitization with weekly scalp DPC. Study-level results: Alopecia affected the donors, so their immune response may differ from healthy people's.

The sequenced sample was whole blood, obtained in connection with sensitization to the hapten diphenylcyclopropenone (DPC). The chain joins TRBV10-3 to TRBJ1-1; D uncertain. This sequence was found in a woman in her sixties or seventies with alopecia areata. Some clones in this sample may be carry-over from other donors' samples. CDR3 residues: CAISDLLRTEAFF. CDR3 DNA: TGTGCCATCAGTGACCTGCTCCGGACTGAAGCTTTCTTT.